This T cell receptor beta chain appears in the sequencing data of a study of blood T cells in healthy people across ages. After removal of 4 bases from V and 1 base from J, the junction contained 3 bases not matched to a gene. CDR3 length: 14 residues. CDR1 and CDR2 from the germline V gene are SEHNR and FQNEAQ (reference sequence). Samples had at least 7 million PBMCs isolated from them. Sample-barcoded 5' priming and a J-beta primer mix drove a second PCR of about 7 to 12 cycles. TCRdb ran MiXCR on the 5' RACE reads and lists one entry per CDR3 protein. This sample has about 970,000 distinct CDR3 sequences; roughly half occur once, and the top ten carry about a fifth.

The sequencing sample was made of blood. V usage is TRBV7-9 and J usage is TRBJ1-1; the match to TRBD1 covers 7 bases. The TCR originated in a woman aged 55-70 years in good health. CDR3 DNA sequence: TGTGCCAGCAGCTGGGGACAGAAGAACACTGAAGCTTTCTTT. Residues: CASSWGQKNTEAFF.